The 9 T cell receptor beta chains presented below share a single source sample, sequenced in a study of cytomegalovirus exposure and HLA in healthy donors. PCR involved 60 Vbeta and 13 Jbeta primers. TCRdb's copy holds only in-frame clones and misses some; the assay was immunoSEQ multiplex PCR. Among 130,000 or so clones, roughly 88% were seen once, and the ten largest hold 2.5% to 3.5%. The sequencing input was PBMCs. The receptors derive from a woman between 18 and 29 years old in good health and CMV-seropositive.

This chain connects TRBV4-2 to TRBJ2-7; D unclear. V lost 1 base, J lost 5 bases, and 9 bases lay in between. CDR3 length: 13 amino acids. The germline V gene encodes CDR1 LGHNA and CDR2 YNFKEQ. CDR3 protein: CASSQGSQDEQYF. As DNA, the CDR3 is TGTGCCAGCAGCCAAGGTTCCCAGGACGAGCAGTACTTC.

V usage is TRBV7-5 and J usage is TRBJ2-5; the table's D gene call, TRBD1, was not cross checked with the DNA. Judging by the DNA end, TRBJ2-7 fits better; the J call may be wrong. TRBV7-5 is a pseudogene locus. CDR3 length: 15 residues. The CDR3 coding sequence is TGTGCCAGAGTTCAAGGACAATTCCGGCCCTACGAGCAGTACTTC. Amino acids: CARVQGQFRPYEQYF.

This clone has just one count. The chain links TRBV28 to TRBJ2-7; possibly TRBD2 for D (5 bases). This CDR3 has 15 amino acids. Trimming left V 6 bases short and J 6 bases short, with 21 bases between. Germline V lookup: CDR1 MDHEN, CDR2 SYDVKM. CDR3 DNA sequence: TGTGCCAGCAGACTCCACGGGCTAGCCATGTCCGAGCAGTACTTC. This codes for CASRLHGLAMSEQYF. The whole variable domain, remainder taken from reference TRBV28 and TRBJ2-7, is DVKVTQSSRYLVKRTGEKVFLECVQDMDHENMFWYRQDPGLGLRLIYFSYDVKMKEKGDIPEGYSVSREKKERFSLILESASTNQTSMYLCASRLHGLAMSEQYFGPGTRLTVT.

This rearrangement joins TRBV2 to TRBJ1-1; D gene unclear. V dropped 4 bases and J dropped 4 bases, with 7 bases sitting between them. The CDR3 loop spans 12 amino acids. CDR1 SNHLY and CDR2 FYNNEI come from the germline V gene. DNA of the CDR3: TGTGCCAGCAGTGTCGCGGGCACTGAAGCTTTCTTT. It yields the protein CASSVAGTEAFF.

The chain couples TRBV5-4 to TRBJ2-1, with D perhaps matching TRBD2 (6 bases). The CDR3 is 14 amino acids. Trimming took 4 bases from V and 7 from J, leaving 15 bases between them. CDR1 SGHNT and CDR2 YYREEE come from the germline V gene (reference sequence). The DNA of the CDR3 is TGTGCCAGCAGCACCTGGGAGGAGACGAATGAGCAGTTCTTC. Amino acids: CASSTWEETNEQFF.

The chain couples TRBV19 to TRBJ2-6, with no clear D. The CDR3 has 17 amino acids. V was shortened by 7 bases and J by 0 bases, with 16 bases between the two germline ends. CDR1 is LNHDA and CDR2 is SQIVND in the germline V gene (reference sequence). This CDR3 reads CASTNSRRSSGANVLTF. The CDR3 bases are TGTGCCAGTACCAACTCAAGACGGAGCTCTGGGGCCAACGTCCTGACTTTC.

This sequence joins TRBV5-1 and TRBJ1-4, with TRBD1 matching over 7 bases. The V segment lost 0 bases and the J segment 6 bases; nucleotides outside the gene matches: 2. The CDR3 consists of 14 residues. The germline CDR1 and CDR2 sequences are SGHRS and YFSETQ. CDR3 loop: CASSLDRGDEKLFF. CDR3 bases: TGCGCCAGCAGCTTGGACAGGGGTGATGAAAAACTGTTTTTT. The entire variable domain, with the rest obtained from reference TRBV5-1 and TRBJ1-4, is as follows: KAGVTQTPRYLIKTRGQQVTLSCSPISGHRSVSWYQQTPGQGLQFLFEYFSETQRNKGNFPGRFSGRQFSNSRSEMNVSTLELGDSALYLCASSLDRGDEKLFFGSGTQLSVL.

This rearrangement joins TRBV7-2 to TRBJ1-5, with 7 nucleotides matching TRBD1. V was clipped by 5 bases and J by 9 bases; unmatched bases: 16. CDR1 and CDR2 (germline): SGHTA, FQGNSA. This CDR3 spans 16 amino acids. CDR3 sequence reads: CASSHTTGQLWGPQHF. The DNA for the CDR3 is TGTGCCAGCAGCCACACCACGGGACAGCTATGGGGGCCCCAGCATTTT. The whole variable domain, filled in from reference TRBV7-2 and TRBJ1-5, reads GAGVSQSPSNKVTEKGKDVELRCDPISGHTALYWYRQSLGQGLEFLIYFQGNSAPDKSGLPSDRFSAERTGGSVSTLTIQRTQQEDSAVYLCASSHTTGQLWGPQHFGDGTRLSIL.

V and J are TRBV7-9 and TRBJ2-1, with 11 bases that match TRBD2. The trim removed 1 base at V and 8 bases at J, leaving 10 bases unmatched. The germline V gene has CDR1 SEHNR and CDR2 FQNEAQ (reference sequence). CDR3 length equals 17 residues. The CDR3 bases are TGTGCCAGCAGCTTAGGTAGCGGGGGGGCCTTCTTTGATGAGCAGTTCTTC. Its translation: CASSLGSGGAFFDEQFF.